This T cell receptor beta chain was profiled in a study of read filtering for tumor transcriptome and immune sequencing. Across the whole study: Among patients, 17 were male and around 14 female, aged about 47 to 85 (mean about 72). Per sample, TCR-region reads ranged about 4 to 11 million by IR-seq, roughly 85 to 1,400 by RNA-seq. Study-wide points: Dropping single-read clonotypes raised IR-seq and RNA-seq shared-clonotype correlation. Even smaller IR-seq throughput identified most shared clonotypes.

The sample holds many counts of this clonotype. Antigen: not known. This library used approximately 0.4 ug RNA and molecular barcoded adaptors spanning alpha/delta and beta/gamma chains. One entry per CDR3 protein results from TCRdb running MiXCR on the reads. This table holds tens of thousands of distinct CDR3 sequences, about 20% found once. The sequence was obtained from a donor aged 40 or over with multiple myeloma. The sequenced sample consisted of a population of CD138-negative cells sorted from bone marrow.

The CDR3 reads CSAGQGGETQYF. CDR3 bases: TGCAGCGCGGGACAGGGCGGCGAGACCCAGTACTTC. This rearrangement joins TRBV29-1 to TRBJ2-5, with 9 bases identical to TRBD1. V lost 7 bases, J lost 5 bases, and 5 bases stayed unmatched. This CDR3 is 12 amino acids long. Germline loops: CDR1 SQVTM, CDR2 ANQGSEA.